The rows below give T cell receptor beta chains drawn from one sample of a study of cytomegalovirus exposure and HLA in healthy donors. Libraries were prepared by immunoSEQ multiplex PCR; TCRdb keeps only in-frame clonotypes and omits some of them. The table has 50,000 to 65,000 clones, over 85% seen once. The sequenced sample consisted of PBMCs. All receptors derive from a woman between 18 and 30 years old in good health and CMV-seropositive. CDR3s include the opening cysteine and the closing phenylalanine or tryptophan. A D gene is named only where the DNA matches it firmly. Clone sizes are given selectively: once, few, many, or a class where the clone is expanded.

clone_size	v_call	d_call	j_call	cdr3_nt	cdr3_aa
few	TRBV6-1	-	TRBJ2-7	TGTGCCAGCAGTGTACAGGCTGATCTCTACGAGCAGTACTTC	CASSVQADLYEQYF
-	TRBV5-4	-	TRBJ2-3	TGTGCCAGCAGCTTGGACTCCTCTAGCACAGATACGCAGTATTTT	CASSLDSSSTDTQYF
-	TRBV6-1	TRBD1	TRBJ1-6	TGTGCCAGCAGTGCCGAGACAGGGTCGGGTTCACCCCTCCACTTT	CASSAETGSGSPLHF
-	TRBV27	-	TRBJ1-2	TGTGCCAGCAGTTTAGATAGGGGCTATGGCTACACCTTC	CASSLDRGYGYTF
once	TRBV5-4	-	TRBJ2-5	TGTGCCAGCAGCTTGGGACCCCCAGGGGATACCCAGTACTTC	CASSLGPPGDTQYF
-	TRBV15	-	TRBJ2-7	TGTGCCACCAGCAGAGATCTCAGTCAGTATTACGAGCAGTACTTC	CATSRDLSQYYEQYF
-	TRBV6-5	-	TRBJ1-3	TGTGCCAGCAGTTACGGCCGGGGAGGAAACACCATATATTTT	CASSYGRGGNTIYF
-	TRBV4-3	TRBD1	TRBJ1-2	TGCGCCAGCAGCCAAGAACCGACAGGGGCCAATAACTATGGCTACACCTTC	CASSQEPTGANNYGYTF
-	TRBV5-6	TRBD2	TRBJ2-5	TGTGCCAGCAGCATTGGGCGGGGGGGCCACGAGACCCAGTACTTC	CASSIGRGGHETQYF
-	TRBV6-1	TRBD2	TRBJ2-7	TGTGCCAGCAGTGAAGGCTTAGCGGGGAGCTACGAGCAGTACTTC	CASSEGLAGSYEQYF
-	TRBV28	-	TRBJ1-2	TGTGCCAGCAGGTCCGACACCTCCTATGGCTACACCTTC	CASRSDTSYGYTF
-	TRBV5-1	-	TRBJ2-7	TGCGCCAGCAGCTCCAACCTCGGGGGCTACGAGCAGTACTTC	CASSSNLGGYEQYF
-	TRBV7-3	-	TRBJ1-4	TGTGCCAGCAGCTTAAGGGCAGGGCGAAATGAAAAACTGTTTTTT	CASSLRAGRNEKLFF
-	TRBV18	TRBD1	TRBJ2-5	TGTGCCAGCTCACCGGGACAGGTTGAGGAGACCCAGTACTTC	CASSPGQVEETQYF
-	TRBV11-2	-	TRBJ1-6	TGTGCCAGCAGCGACACCAATTCACCCCTCCACTTT	CASSDTNSPLHF
-	TRBV18	TRBD1	TRBJ1-5	TGTGCCAGCTCACCTGATCAGACAGGGGCGTACCACAATCAGCCCCAGCATTTT	CASSPDQTGAYHNQPQHF
few	TRBV7-6	TRBD1	TRBJ2-7	TGTGCCAGCAGCTTAGGTAGGGACAGTGCCTACGAGCAGTACTTC	CASSLGRDSAYEQYF
-	TRBV7-2	TRBD2	TRBJ2-2	TGTGCCAGCAGCTTAGAAAGGCTAGCGGGGGTCCAGCGGCTGTTTTTT	CASSLERLAGVQRLFF
-	TRBV10-2	TRBD1	TRBJ1-5	TGCGCCAGCAGGGGGACAGGAGGGGGTAGCAATCAGCCCCAGCATTTT	CASRGTGGGSNQPQHF
-	TRBV5-6	TRBD2	TRBJ2-3	TGTGCCAGCAGCTCGTGGACTAGCGGGGGGAAGGGTACGCAGTATTTT	CASSSWTSGGKGTQYF
-	TRBV5-6	-	TRBJ2-2	TGTGCCAGCAGCCCCCTTGGCTCCAAACGGGAGCTGTTTTTT	CASSPLGSKRELFF
-	TRBV5-4	TRBD2	TRBJ2-1	TGTGCCAGCAGCTCGCCGGGACTAGCGGGGGGGCCCTACAATGAGCAGTTCTTC	CASSSPGLAGGPYNEQFF
-	TRBV6-5	-	TRBJ1-5	TGTGCCAGCAGTCGGACATGGGGCAATCAGCCCCAGCATTTT	CASSRTWGNQPQHF
-	TRBV19	-	TRBJ1-2	TGTGCCACGACGACCGGGACAAGGGACTATGGCTACACCTTC	CATTTGTRDYGYTF
-	TRBV27	TRBD1	TRBJ1-5	TGTGCCAGCAGACAGGACAGGGGGCACAATCAGCCCCAGCATTTT	CASRQDRGHNQPQHF
once	TRBV6-1	TRBD1	TRBJ1-2	TGTGCCAGCAGTGAAGGTTCAGGGGGCTATGGCTACACCTTC	CASSEGSGGYGYTF
-	TRBV5-1	TRBD1	TRBJ2-5	TGCGCCAGCAGCCCGGGGACAGGGTTGGGGGAGACCCAGTACTTC	CASSPGTGLGETQYF
-	TRBV6-5	-	TRBJ2-7	TGTGCCAGCAGTTACTCGTACAGGAGCTACGAGCAGTACTTC	CASSYSYRSYEQYF
-	TRBV27	TRBD1	TRBJ2-5	TGTGCCAGCAGCTCGGGACAGGGAAAGACCCAGTACTTC	CASSSGQGKTQYF
few	TRBV18	-	TRBJ1-6	TGTGCCAGCTCACTAAAGGAGGCCCCGTCACCCCTCCACTTT	CASSLKEAPSPLHF
-	TRBV7-6	-	TRBJ2-7	TGTGCCAGCAGCTTAGACATCCCCTACGAGCAGTACTTC	CASSLDIPYEQYF
-	TRBV6-5	-	TRBJ1-1	TGTGCCAGCAGTGCTTCACTAAGGGGGTCGGCTTTCTTT	CASSASLRGSAFF
-	TRBV11-1	-	TRBJ2-5	TGTGCCAGCAGCTTTTCAGTACAAGAGACCCAGTACTTC	CASSFSVQETQYF
-	TRBV13	-	TRBJ2-7	TGTGCCAGCAGCCAAGATTCAGGGGCCGCCTACGAGCAGTACTTC	CASSQDSGAAYEQYF
-	TRBV7-9	-	TRBJ2-5	TGTGCCAGCAGCTTATTGGCAGGATCGCAAGAGACCCAGTACTTC	CASSLLAGSQETQYF
-	TRBV7-9	TRBD1	TRBJ2-2	TGTGCCAGCAGAATGGGGACAGGCACCGGGGAGCTGTTTTTT	CASRMGTGTGELFF
once	TRBV7-6	TRBD1	TRBJ2-1	TGTGCCAGCACCCTCAGGGCAGGGGGCTACAATGAGCAGTTCTTC	CASTLRAGGYNEQFF
-	TRBV9	TRBD2	TRBJ2-5	TGTGCCAGCAGCGTAGAGCCTAGCGGGGGGGCAATGGAGACCCAGTACTTC	CASSVEPSGGAMETQYF
-	TRBV5-1	-	TRBJ2-5	TGCGCCAGCAAAAGGGGCTACCAAGAGACCCAGTACTTC	CASKRGYQETQYF
-	TRBV19	TRBD1	TRBJ2-2	TGTGCCAGTAGTACTTCGACAGGGATCGCCGGGGAGCTGTTTTTT	CASSTSTGIAGELFF
-	TRBV5-8	-	TRBJ2-5	TGTGCCAGCAGAAAGCAGGGATACGAGACCCAGTACTTC	CASRKQGYETQYF
once	TRBV18	-	TRBJ1-5	TGTGCCAGCTCAGCGGATGATAGCAATCAGCCCCAGCATTTT	CASSADDSNQPQHF
-	TRBV6-5	-	TRBJ2-3	TGTGCCAGCAGTTCCGACGGGAGCCTCACAGATACGCAGTATTTT	CASSSDGSLTDTQYF
-	TRBV4-2	TRBD2	TRBJ2-5	TGTGCCAGCAGCCAAGTAGGGGAGGGCCAAGAGACCCAGTACTTC	CASSQVGEGQETQYF
-	TRBV6-5	-	TRBJ1-5	TGTGCCAGCAGCCCTCGCGACAGGAATCAGCCCCAGCATTTT	CASSPRDRNQPQHF
-	TRBV5-5	-	TRBJ1-5	TGTGCCAGCAGCCAAGATAGGGACACCACAGGGCCCCAGCATTTT	CASSQDRDTTGPQHF
-	TRBV4-2	TRBD1	TRBJ2-6	TGTGCCAGCAGCCAAGACCACAGGGGAACGACCAACGTCCTGACTTTC	CASSQDHRGTTNVLTF
-	TRBV9	TRBD1	TRBJ1-2	TGTGCCAGCAGCGGACCGGGACAGACTGGCTACACCTTC	CASSGPGQTGYTF
-	TRBV15	TRBD1	TRBJ2-2	TGTGCCACCGCCCCAAGACAGGGGCCGAACACCGGGGAGCTGTTTTTT	CATAPRQGPNTGELFF
-	TRBV19	-	TRBJ2-4	TGTGCCAGTAGTATAGATCGGGGAAAATTAGCCAAAAACATTCAGTACTTC	CASSIDRGKLAKNIQYF
-	TRBV7-9	TRBD1	TRBJ2-1	TGTGCCAGCAGCGGAAGAGAGGGGACAGACCCCTTATACAATGAGCAGTTCTTC	CASSGREGTDPLYNEQFF
-	TRBV19	TRBD2	TRBJ2-3	TGTGCCAGTAGTGGTAGCGGGACCAACACAGATACGCAGTATTTT	CASSGSGTNTDTQYF
-	TRBV7-8	TRBD1	TRBJ2-7	TGTGCCAGCAGCATCCAGGGGGCTTACGAGCAGTACTTC	CASSIQGAYEQYF
-	TRBV5-5	-	TRBJ2-1	TGTGCCAGCAGCTTGGTAGGGGTTGGCCGTAATGAGCAGTTCTTC	CASSLVGVGRNEQFF
-	TRBV10-3	TRBD1	TRBJ2-3	TGTGCCATCAGACCGGGACAGGTCATACGGGCAGATACGCAGTATTTT	CAIRPGQVIRADTQYF